These T cell receptor beta chains were read from a single sample in a study of blood T cell repertoires in COVID-19. Clones were sequenced by immunoSEQ multiplex PCR, and TCRdb holds only the in-frame ones, with some missing. The sample records 69,000 or so clones, about 84% being singletons. Material: peripheral blood. The receptors originated from a man aged 45-65 years with COVID-19, enrolled during active disease. CDR3s include the opening cysteine and the closing phenylalanine or tryptophan. Each record gives: V gene, D gene, clone size, J gene, CDR3 protein, CDR3 DNA. The D gene is left open where the match is weak. Expanded clones get a size class; other rows say once, few or many, or leave the size out.

v_gene: TRBV6-1
d_gene: TRBD2
abundance: many
j_gene: TRBJ2-7
CDR3aa: CASSEDVAGGREQYF
CDR3nt: TGTGCCAGCAGTGAGGACGTAGCGGGGGGCCGCGAGCAGTACTTC

v_gene: TRBV30
d_gene: .
abundance: few
j_gene: TRBJ1-2
CDR3aa: CAWSVDRSGGYTF
CDR3nt: TGTGCCTGGAGTGTAGACAGGTCTGGCGGCTACACCTTC

v_gene: TRBV5-4
d_gene: TRBD2
abundance: once
j_gene: TRBJ2-5
CDR3aa: CASSVGLAQETQYF
CDR3nt: TGTGCCAGCAGCGTAGGACTAGCGCAGGAGACCCAGTACTTC

v_gene: TRBV10-3
d_gene: .
abundance: once
j_gene: TRBJ1-4
CDR3aa: CAMLTGNEKLFF
CDR3nt: TGTGCCATGCTTACAGGGAATGAAAAACTGTTTTTT

v_gene: TRBV18
d_gene: .
abundance: .
j_gene: TRBJ2-5
CDR3aa: CASSPPNTQETQYF
CDR3nt: TGTGCCAGCTCACCACCTAACACCCAAGAGACCCAGTACTTC

v_gene: TRBV6-2/TRBV6-3
d_gene: TRBD1
abundance: .
j_gene: TRBJ2-7
CDR3aa: CASSYLVTGGIDEQYF
CDR3nt: TGTGCCAGCAGTTACCTTGTGACAGGGGGCATCGACGAGCAGTACTTC

v_gene: TRBV5-1
d_gene: TRBD1
abundance: .
j_gene: TRBJ1-2
CDR3aa: CASSLGQGQGFGYTF
CDR3nt: TGCGCCAGCAGCTTGGGCCAGGGACAGGGTTTTGGCTACACCTTC

v_gene: TRBV19
d_gene: TRBD1
abundance: .
j_gene: TRBJ2-7
CDR3aa: CASMASAGGDEQYF
CDR3nt: TGTGCCAGTATGGCTTCGGCAGGGGGCGACGAGCAGTACTTC

v_gene: TRBV9
d_gene: .
abundance: .
j_gene: TRBJ1-4
CDR3aa: CASSVAAGDLEKLFF
CDR3nt: TGTGCCAGCAGCGTAGCTGCAGGGGATCTTGAAAAACTGTTTTTT

v_gene: TRBV20-1
d_gene: TRBD1
abundance: few
j_gene: TRBJ2-7
CDR3aa: CSAIDRVDEQYF
CDR3nt: TGCAGTGCTATTGACAGGGTGGACGAGCAGTACTTC

v_gene: TRBV6-5
d_gene: TRBD1
abundance: .
j_gene: TRBJ1-2
CDR3aa: CASSWGQGASGYGYTF
CDR3nt: TGTGCCAGCAGTTGGGGACAGGGGGCGTCGGGCTATGGCTACACCTTC

v_gene: TRBV5-5
d_gene: TRBD1
abundance: .
j_gene: TRBJ2-1
CDR3aa: CASSYRDRGQNEQFF
CDR3nt: TGTGCCAGCAGCTACCGGGACAGGGGGCAAAATGAGCAGTTCTTC

v_gene: TRBV5-1
d_gene: TRBD1
abundance: once
j_gene: TRBJ2-1
CDR3aa: CASSFGTGGRNEQFF
CDR3nt: TGCGCCAGCAGCTTCGGGACAGGGGGCAGGAATGAGCAGTTCTTC

v_gene: TRBV13
d_gene: TRBD2
abundance: .
j_gene: TRBJ2-7
CDR3aa: CASSLGGLAGGREQYF
CDR3nt: TGTGCCAGCAGCTTAGGCGGACTAGCGGGGGGGAGGGAGCAGTACTTC

v_gene: TRBV14
d_gene: .
abundance: .
j_gene: TRBJ2-7
CDR3aa: CASSSQDTEQYF
CDR3nt: TGTGCCAGCAGTTCACAGGATACCGAGCAGTACTTC

v_gene: TRBV15
d_gene: .
abundance: .
j_gene: TRBJ1-6
CDR3aa: CATSGVGPRSNSPLHF
CDR3nt: TGTGCCACCTCCGGGGTTGGACCCCGGAGTAATTCACCCCTCCACTTT

v_gene: TRBV6-5
d_gene: .
abundance: few
j_gene: TRBJ2-2
CDR3aa: CASSRPTENTGELFF
CDR3nt: TGTGCCAGCAGTCGTCCTACAGAGAACACCGGGGAGCTGTTTTTT

v_gene: TRBV19
d_gene: .
abundance: .
j_gene: TRBJ1-1
CDR3aa: CASSIVWQGPKNTEAFF
CDR3nt: TGTGCCAGTAGTATAGTTTGGCAGGGGCCGAAGAACACTGAAGCTTTCTTT

v_gene: TRBV7-9
d_gene: .
abundance: .
j_gene: TRBJ1-3
CDR3aa: CASSSDWSSGNTIYF
CDR3nt: TGTGCCAGCAGCTCAGACTGGAGCTCTGGAAACACCATATATTTT

v_gene: TRBV5-1
d_gene: TRBD1
abundance: few
j_gene: TRBJ2-2
CDR3aa: CASKDRGNTGELFF
CDR3nt: TGCGCCAGCAAGGACAGGGGGAACACCGGGGAGCTGTTTTTT

v_gene: TRBV11-2
d_gene: TRBD1
abundance: .
j_gene: TRBJ1-4
CDR3aa: CASSLDETGREKLFF
CDR3nt: TGTGCCAGCAGCTTAGATGAGACAGGGAGGGAAAAACTGTTTTTT

v_gene: TRBV19
d_gene: .
abundance: few
j_gene: TRBJ1-1
CDR3aa: CASSTQNMNTEAFF
CDR3nt: TGTGCCAGTAGTACCCAGAATATGAACACTGAAGCTTTCTTT

v_gene: TRBV30
d_gene: .
abundance: .
j_gene: TRBJ2-1
CDR3aa: CAWWEGGLRNEQFF
CDR3nt: TGTGCCTGGTGGGAGGGGGGACTAAGAAATGAGCAGTTCTTC

v_gene: TRBV4-1
d_gene: TRBD1
abundance: .
j_gene: TRBJ1-5
CDR3aa: CASSPTGVFRNQPQHF
CDR3nt: TGCGCCAGCAGCCCGACAGGGGTCTTTCGCAATCAGCCCCAGCATTTT

v_gene: TRBV5-1
d_gene: .
abundance: .
j_gene: TRBJ1-4
CDR3aa: CASREVVGEKLFF
CDR3nt: TGCGCCAGCAGGGAGGTAGTGGGTGAAAAACTGTTTTTT

v_gene: TRBV2
d_gene: .
abundance: once
j_gene: TRBJ1-2
CDR3aa: CASSETGYGYTF
CDR3nt: TGTGCCAGCAGTGAAACAGGCTATGGCTACACCTTC

v_gene: TRBV5-5
d_gene: .
abundance: .
j_gene: TRBJ1-2
CDR3aa: CASSLYRENYGYTF
CDR3nt: TGTGCCAGCAGCTTGTACAGGGAAAACTATGGCTACACCTTC

v_gene: TRBV5-1
d_gene: .
abundance: .
j_gene: TRBJ1-1
CDR3aa: CASSQYGSHTEAFF
CDR3nt: TGCGCCAGCAGCCAATATGGTAGCCACACTGAAGCTTTCTTT

v_gene: TRBV11-3
d_gene: .
abundance: .
j_gene: TRBJ2-1
CDR3aa: CASSPGMAYNEQFF
CDR3nt: TGTGCCAGCAGCCCCGGGATGGCCTACAATGAGCAGTTCTTC

v_gene: TRBV9
d_gene: TRBD2
abundance: .
j_gene: TRBJ2-1
CDR3aa: CASSVSGLGSYNEQFF
CDR3nt: TGTGCCAGCAGCGTTTCGGGACTAGGTTCCTACAATGAGCAGTTCTTC

v_gene: TRBV5-1
d_gene: TRBD1
abundance: .
j_gene: TRBJ2-1
CDR3aa: CASSLKFGTGSYNEQFF
CDR3nt: TGCGCCAGCAGCTTGAAGTTTGGGACAGGATCCTACAATGAGCAGTTCTTC